This entry concerns a single T cell receptor beta chain. TCRdb's copy holds only in-frame clones and misses some; the assay was immunoSEQ multiplex PCR. This table holds about 1.5 million clones, 95% to 99% found once. These data belong to a study of shared clonotypes between healthy human individuals. Background on the study: Plates per donor: three CD4 naive, three CD4 memory, two CD8 naive, one CD8 memory.

Everyone who donated was a Caucasian adult who lived in Nashville, Tennessee. The study separated CD4+ cells into CD45RA+ naive and CD45RA-negative memory subsets. Germline CDR1 and CDR2: SEHNR and FQNEAQ (reference sequence). The ends lost 4 bases at V and 3 bases at J; junction bases unmatched: 11. This CDR3 is built from 16 residues. This TCR came from a man aged 30 to 45 in good health. V and J are TRBV7-9 and TRBJ1-1, with 7 bases identical to TRBD1. The sample taken for sequencing was naive CD4+ T cells sorted from blood. Subset indicated: CD45RA+ positively selected. CDR3 bases: TGTGCCAGCAGCTCCACAGGGGCGCGACGGGACACTGAAGCTTTCTTT. It translates to CASSSTGARRDTEAFF.